A selection of T cell receptor beta chains follows, all from one sample in a study of cytomegalovirus exposure and HLA in healthy donors. The data were produced by immunoSEQ multiplex PCR, yet TCRdb's version contains in-frame clones alone and is incomplete. The data hold about 190,000 clones, with roughly 73% observed a single time. The sample was PBMCs. The receptors derive from a woman between 25 and 40 years old in good health and CMV-seropositive. The CDR3 runs from the conserved cysteine through the conserved F or W. The D gene is left open where the match is weak. Clone size appears in some rows only: once, few, many, or a class for an expanded clone.

j_call,clone_size,v_call,d_call,cdr3_aa,cdr3_nt
TRBJ1-1,-,TRBV30,TRBD1,CAWNAGGFTEAFF,TGTGCCTGGAATGCAGGGGGCTTCACTGAAGCTTTCTTT
TRBJ1-2,-,TRBV9,TRBD1,CASSATTGAGGYTF,TGTGCCAGCAGCGCGACCACAGGGGCGGGGGGCTACACCTTC
TRBJ1-3,few,TRBV6-6,-,CASSFDISHSGNTIYF,TGTGCCAGCAGTTTCGACATCTCTCACTCTGGAAACACCATATATTTT
TRBJ1-2,-,TRBV2,-,CASSEIGPPGTF,TGTGCCAGCAGTGAAATAGGTCCCCCAGGTACCTTC
TRBJ2-1,few,TRBV4-3,-,CASSHEIAGARNEQFF,TGCGCCAGCAGCCACGAAATCGCGGGGGCAAGGAATGAGCAGTTCTTC
TRBJ2-1,-,TRBV19,-,CASSGWSSYNEQFF,TGTGCCAGTAGCGGGTGGAGCTCCTACAATGAGCAGTTCTTC
TRBJ2-3,-,TRBV4-3,TRBD2,CASSQGRAGGRDHTQYF,TGCGCCAGCAGCCAAGGAAGAGCGGGAGGGCGGGACCATACGCAGTATTTT
TRBJ2-3,-,TRBV28,-,CASRRQVVTDTQYF,TGTGCCAGCAGAAGACAGGTAGTCACAGATACGCAGTATTTT
TRBJ2-4,-,TRBV5-1,-,CASSGQGAKNIQYF,TGCGCCAGCAGCGGGCAGGGGGCCAAAAACATTCAGTACTTC
TRBJ2-1,-,TRBV5-1,-,CASSWGEVDNEQFF,TGCGCCAGCAGCTGGGGGGAAGTAGACAATGAGCAGTTCTTC
TRBJ1-4,-,TRBV5-1,TRBD1,CASSSTGSKEKLFF,TGCGCCAGCAGCTCGACAGGGTCAAAAGAAAAACTGTTTTTT
TRBJ2-1,-,TRBV6-1,TRBD2,CASTSGGAKNNEQFF,TGTGCCAGTACTAGCGGGGGGGCGAAAAACAATGAGCAGTTCTTC
TRBJ2-1,-,TRBV19,TRBD2,CASSIPGRATSYNEQFF,TGTGCCAGTAGTATTCCTGGGAGGGCTACCTCCTACAATGAGCAGTTCTTC
TRBJ2-5,-,TRBV28,TRBD1,CASRGTVQETQYF,TGTGCCAGCAGAGGGACAGTCCAAGAGACCCAGTACTTC
TRBJ2-3,few,TRBV7-2,-,CASSLLLAGDTQYF,TGTGCCAGCAGCTTACTCTTAGCCGGAGATACGCAGTATTTT
TRBJ1-2,-,TRBV6-4,-,CASSEGEQAYGYTF,TGTGCCAGCAGTGAGGGCGAACAGGCGTATGGCTACACCTTC
TRBJ2-5,-,TRBV14,-,CASSRSGTQYF,TGTGCCAGCAGTCGATCCGGGACCCAGTACTTC
TRBJ1-2,-,TRBV28,TRBD1,CASSSPGTGSHGYTF,TGTGCCAGCAGCTCTCCCGGGACAGGGTCTCATGGCTACACCTTC
TRBJ2-2,-,TRBV7-3,-,CASSSQGTSNTGELFF,TGTGCCAGCAGCTCTCAGGGGACCTCGAACACCGGGGAGCTGTTTTTT
TRBJ2-1,few,TRBV6-4,-,CASSSGGSSYNEQFF,TGTGCCAGCAGTAGCGGAGGGAGCTCCTACAATGAGCAGTTCTTC
TRBJ2-1,-,TRBV5-1,-,CASSLVASEQFF,TGCGCCAGCAGCTTGGTTGCGTCGGAGCAGTTCTTC
TRBJ2-3,few,TRBV5-4,TRBD2,CASSSSGRGSTDTQYF,TGTGCCAGCAGCTCTAGCGGGAGAGGTAGCACAGATACGCAGTATTTT
TRBJ1-2,once,TRBV5-7,TRBD1,CASSRTNRGANYGYTF,TGTGCCAGCAGTCGCACAAACAGGGGCGCTAACTATGGCTACACCTTC
TRBJ1-1,few,TRBV7-9,-,CASSLWANTEAFF,TGTGCCAGCAGCTTGTGGGCGAACACTGAAGCTTTCTTT
TRBJ1-1,-,TRBV10-3,-,CAISESGRESEAFF,TGTGCCATCAGTGAGTCCGGGAGGGAATCTGAAGCTTTCTTT
TRBJ2-4,-,TRBV5-1,TRBD2,CASSLGSGSGQNIQYF,TGCGCCAGCAGCTTGGGGAGCGGGAGTGGGCAAAACATTCAGTACTTC
TRBJ2-1,-,TRBV5-1,-,CASSPTGEPYNEQFF,TGCGCCAGCAGCCCGACAGGAGAACCCTACAATGAGCAGTTCTTC
TRBJ2-3,-,TRBV5-1,-,CASSLEGLASGDTQYF,TGCGCCAGCAGCTTGGAAGGGCTAGCGTCCGGAGATACGCAGTATTTT
TRBJ2-2,-,TRBV7-9,-,CASGGGGPGELFF,TGTGCCAGCGGTGGAGGCGGGCCCGGGGAGCTGTTTTTT
TRBJ2-7,-,TRBV4-2,-,CASSLGGYEQYF,TGTGCCAGCAGCCTAGGGGGCTACGAGCAGTACTTC
TRBJ1-5,-,TRBV7-2,-,CASSQMGGTQPQHF,TGTGCCAGCAGCCAAATGGGGGGGACTCAGCCCCAGCATTTT
TRBJ2-3,-,TRBV27,-,CASSFLGAATITDTQYF,TGTGCCAGCAGTTTTCTAGGAGCGGCGACAATCACAGATACGCAGTATTTT
TRBJ2-5,once,TRBV7-2,-,CASSLAHQETQYF,TGTGCCAGCAGCTTAGCGCATCAGGAGACCCAGTACTTC
TRBJ1-1,-,TRBV7-9,-,CASSFRKHTEAFF,TGTGCCAGCAGCTTCAGGAAGCACACTGAAGCTTTCTTT
TRBJ1-5,-,TRBV6-6,TRBD1,CASSPLHRGWDQPQHF,TGTGCCAGCAGCCCCTTACACAGGGGTTGGGATCAGCCCCAGCATTTT
TRBJ1-1,-,TRBV7-9,-,CSSSFRNTEAFF,TGTTCCAGCAGCTTCAGGAACACTGAAGCTTTCTTT
TRBJ2-7,-,TRBV29-1,-,CSVSGSSYEQYF,TGCAGCGTTTCCGGGAGCTCCTACGAGCAGTACTTC
TRBJ2-4,-,TRBV5-8,-,CASSADSSLAKNIQYF,TGTGCCAGCAGCGCCGACAGCTCTTTAGCCAAAAACATTCAGTACTTC
TRBJ2-1,-,TRBV4-2,TRBD2,CASSQGGRGGLTGYSEQFF,TGTGCCAGCAGCCAAGGTGGGCGGGGGGGCCTAACAGGCTACAGTGAGCAGTTCTTC
TRBJ2-5,-,TRBV11-2,TRBD2,CASSSGAGLAGVPMSQYF,TGTGCCAGCAGCTCAGGGGCCGGACTAGCGGGGGTCCCTATGAGCCAGTACTTC
TRBJ2-7,-,TRBV5-1,-,CASSVTGWAGRYEQYF,TGCGCCAGCAGCGTGACCGGGTGGGCAGGGAGGTACGAGCAGTACTTC
TRBJ1-6,-,TRBV5-6,TRBD1,CASSLLGQGNSPLHF,TGTGCCAGCAGCCTCTTGGGACAGGGCAATTCACCCCTCCACTTT
TRBJ1-3,-,TRBV9,TRBD1,CASSVNRDSGSSGNTIYF,TGTGCCAGCAGCGTAAACCGGGACAGTGGAAGCTCTGGAAACACCATATATTTT
TRBJ1-2,-,TRBV9,-,CASSAGRDTSWGNYGYTF,TGTGCCAGCAGCGCCGGCCGGGACACCTCCTGGGGTAACTATGGCTACACCTTC
TRBJ2-5,-,TRBV7-7,-,CASSLHRVQGKFRETQYF,TGTGCTAGCAGCTTACATAGGGTACAGGGAAAATTTAGAGAGACCCAGTACTTC
TRBJ2-1,-,TRBV6-4,-,CASSDSAGSYNEQFF,TGTGCCAGCAGTGACTCGGCGGGCTCCTACAATGAGCAGTTCTTC
TRBJ2-7,-,TRBV9,TRBD1,CASSVTGGASHEQYF,TGTGCCAGCAGCGTCACAGGGGGCGCAAGTCACGAGCAGTACTTC
TRBJ1-2,-,TRBV29-1,TRBD1,CSVGSDGQGFYGYTF,TGCAGCGTTGGCTCGGATGGACAGGGGTTCTATGGCTACACCTTC
TRBJ2-5,-,TRBV7-2,TRBD2,CASTGLAGYPYQETQYF,TGTGCCAGCACCGGACTAGCGGGATATCCGTACCAAGAGACCCAGTACTTC
TRBJ1-2,once,TRBV5-4,-,CASSHQQGDYGYTF,TGTGCCAGCAGCCACCAACAGGGCGACTATGGCTACACCTTC
TRBJ1-2,-,TRBV10-3,TRBD1,CAISKGDAARGHGYTF,TGTGCCATCAGTAAAGGAGATGCCGCCAGGGGGCACGGCTACACCTTC
TRBJ1-6,-,TRBV5-4,-,CASSLVGAGNSPLHF,TGTGCCAGCAGCTTGGTGGGGGCCGGGAATTCACCCCTCCACTTT
TRBJ2-7,-,TRBV28,TRBD2,CASSPSGRTIYEQYF,TGTGCCAGCAGTCCTAGCGGGAGGACCATCTACGAGCAGTACTTC